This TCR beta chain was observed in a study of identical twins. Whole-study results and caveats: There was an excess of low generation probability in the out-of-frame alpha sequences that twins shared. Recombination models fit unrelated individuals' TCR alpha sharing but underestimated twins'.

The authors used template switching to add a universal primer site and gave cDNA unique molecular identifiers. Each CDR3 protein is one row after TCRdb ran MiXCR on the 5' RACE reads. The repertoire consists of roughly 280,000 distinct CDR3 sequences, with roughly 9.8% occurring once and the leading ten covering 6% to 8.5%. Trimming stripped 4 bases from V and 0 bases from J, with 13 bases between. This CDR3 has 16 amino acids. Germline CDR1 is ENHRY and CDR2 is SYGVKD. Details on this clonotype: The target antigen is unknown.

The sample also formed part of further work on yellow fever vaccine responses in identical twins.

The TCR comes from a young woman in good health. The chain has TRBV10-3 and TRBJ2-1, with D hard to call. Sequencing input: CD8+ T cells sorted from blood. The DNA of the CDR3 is TGTGCCATCAGTGGGTCGAAGTTCCTCTCCTACAATGAGCAGTTCTTC. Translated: CAISGSKFLSYNEQFF.